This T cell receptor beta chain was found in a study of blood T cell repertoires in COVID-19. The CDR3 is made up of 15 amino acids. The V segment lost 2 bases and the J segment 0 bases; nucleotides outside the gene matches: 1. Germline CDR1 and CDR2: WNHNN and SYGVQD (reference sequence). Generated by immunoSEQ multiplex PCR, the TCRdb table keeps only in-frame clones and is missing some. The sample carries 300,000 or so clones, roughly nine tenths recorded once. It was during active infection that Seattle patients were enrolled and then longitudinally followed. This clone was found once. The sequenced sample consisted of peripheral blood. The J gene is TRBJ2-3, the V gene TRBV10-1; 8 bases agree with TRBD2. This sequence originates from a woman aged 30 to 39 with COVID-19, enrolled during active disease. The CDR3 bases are TGCGCCAGCAGTGAGGCTAGCGGGAGCACAGATACGCAGTATTTT. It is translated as CASSEASGSTDTQYF.